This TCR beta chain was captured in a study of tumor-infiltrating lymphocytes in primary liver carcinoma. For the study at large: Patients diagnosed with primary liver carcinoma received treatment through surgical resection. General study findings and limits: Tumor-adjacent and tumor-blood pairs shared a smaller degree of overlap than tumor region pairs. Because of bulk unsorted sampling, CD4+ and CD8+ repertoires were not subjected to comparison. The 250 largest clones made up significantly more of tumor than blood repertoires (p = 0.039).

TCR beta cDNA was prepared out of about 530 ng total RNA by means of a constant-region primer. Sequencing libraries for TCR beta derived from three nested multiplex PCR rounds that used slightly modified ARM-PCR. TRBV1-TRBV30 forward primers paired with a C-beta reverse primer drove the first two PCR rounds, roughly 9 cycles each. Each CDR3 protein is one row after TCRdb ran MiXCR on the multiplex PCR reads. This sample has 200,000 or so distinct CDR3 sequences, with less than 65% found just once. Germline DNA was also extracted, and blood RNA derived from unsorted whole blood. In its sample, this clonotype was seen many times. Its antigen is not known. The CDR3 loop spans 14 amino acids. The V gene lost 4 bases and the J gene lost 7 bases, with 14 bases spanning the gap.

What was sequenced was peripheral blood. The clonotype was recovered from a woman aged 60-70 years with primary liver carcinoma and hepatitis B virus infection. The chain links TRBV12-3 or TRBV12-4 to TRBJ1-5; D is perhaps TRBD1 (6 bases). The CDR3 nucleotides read TGTGCCAGCAGTTCTCGGACAGACGGCCAGCCCCAGCATTTT. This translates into CASSSRTDGQPQHF.